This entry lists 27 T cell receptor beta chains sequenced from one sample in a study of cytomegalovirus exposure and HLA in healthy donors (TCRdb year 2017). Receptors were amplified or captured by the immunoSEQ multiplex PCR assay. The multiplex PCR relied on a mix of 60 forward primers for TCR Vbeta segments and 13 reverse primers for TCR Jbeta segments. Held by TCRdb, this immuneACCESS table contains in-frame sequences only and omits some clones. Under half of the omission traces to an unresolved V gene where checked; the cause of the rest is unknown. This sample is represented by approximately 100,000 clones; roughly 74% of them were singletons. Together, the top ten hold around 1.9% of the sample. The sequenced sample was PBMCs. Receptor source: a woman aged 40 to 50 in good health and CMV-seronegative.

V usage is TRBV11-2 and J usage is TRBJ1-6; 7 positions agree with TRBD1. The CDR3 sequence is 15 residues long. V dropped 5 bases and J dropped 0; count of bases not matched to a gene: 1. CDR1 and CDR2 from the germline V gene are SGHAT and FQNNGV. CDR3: CASSGDSSYNSPLHF. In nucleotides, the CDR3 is TGTGCCAGCAGCGGGGACAGCTCCTATAATTCACCCCTCCACTTT.

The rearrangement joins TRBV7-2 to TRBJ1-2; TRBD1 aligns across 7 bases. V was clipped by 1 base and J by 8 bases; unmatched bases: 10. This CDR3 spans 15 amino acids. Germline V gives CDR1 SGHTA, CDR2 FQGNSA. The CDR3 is CASSLETSGGRGYTF. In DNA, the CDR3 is TGTGCCAGCAGCTTAGAAACCTCAGGGGGAAGGGGCTACACCTTC.

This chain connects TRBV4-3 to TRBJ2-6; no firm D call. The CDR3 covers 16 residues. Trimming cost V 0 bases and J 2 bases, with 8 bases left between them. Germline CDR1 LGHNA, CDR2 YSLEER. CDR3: CASSQDPFPGANVLTF. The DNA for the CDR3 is TGCGCCAGCAGCCAAGATCCTTTTCCTGGGGCCAACGTCCTGACTTTC.

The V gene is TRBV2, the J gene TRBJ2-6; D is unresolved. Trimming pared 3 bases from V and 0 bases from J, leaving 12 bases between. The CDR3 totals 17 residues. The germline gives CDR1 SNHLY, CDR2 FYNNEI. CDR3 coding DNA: TGTGCCAGCAGTGACTCCAGGTCCCCCTCTGGGGCCAACGTCCTGACTTTC. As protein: CASSDSRSPSGANVLTF.

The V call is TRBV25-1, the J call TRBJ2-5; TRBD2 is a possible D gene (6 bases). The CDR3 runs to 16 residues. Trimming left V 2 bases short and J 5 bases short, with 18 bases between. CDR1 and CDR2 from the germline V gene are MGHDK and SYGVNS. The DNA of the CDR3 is TGTGCCAGCAGTGAAGCGGGGTGGTCGTTTGAGGAGACCCAGTACTTC. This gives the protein CASSEAGWSFEETQYF. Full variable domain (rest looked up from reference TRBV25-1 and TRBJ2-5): EADIYQTPRYLVIGTGKKITLECSQTMGHDKMYWYQQDPGMELHLIHYSYGVNSTEKGDLSSESTVSRIRTEHFPLTLESARPSHTSQYLCASSEAGWSFEETQYFGPGTRLLVL.

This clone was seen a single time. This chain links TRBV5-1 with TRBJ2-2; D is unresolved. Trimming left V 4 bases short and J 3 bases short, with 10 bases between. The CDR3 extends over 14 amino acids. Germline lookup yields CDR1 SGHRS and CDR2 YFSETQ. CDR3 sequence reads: CASSRDSHTGELFF. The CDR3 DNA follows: TGCGCCAGCAGCAGAGACTCTCACACCGGGGAGCTGTTTTTT. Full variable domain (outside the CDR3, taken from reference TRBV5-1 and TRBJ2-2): KAGVTQTPRYLIKTRGQQVTLSCSPISGHRSVSWYQQTPGQGLQFLFEYFSETQRNKGNFPGRFSGRQFSNSRSEMNVSTLELGDSALYLCASSRDSHTGELFFGEGSRLTVL.

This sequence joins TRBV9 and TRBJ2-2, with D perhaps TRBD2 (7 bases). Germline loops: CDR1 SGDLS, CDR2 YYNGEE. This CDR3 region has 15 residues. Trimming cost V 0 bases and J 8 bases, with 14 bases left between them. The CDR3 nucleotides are TGTGCCAGCAGCGTAGCTTTAGGGGGGGCTGGGGAGCTGTTTTTT. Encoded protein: CASSVALGGAGELFF.

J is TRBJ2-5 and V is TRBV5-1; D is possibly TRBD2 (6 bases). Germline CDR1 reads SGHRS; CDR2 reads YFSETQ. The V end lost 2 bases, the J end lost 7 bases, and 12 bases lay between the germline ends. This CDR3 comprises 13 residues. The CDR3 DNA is TGCGCCAGCAGCTTAGATCACGGGGGGACCCAGTACTTC. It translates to CASSLDHGGTQYF.

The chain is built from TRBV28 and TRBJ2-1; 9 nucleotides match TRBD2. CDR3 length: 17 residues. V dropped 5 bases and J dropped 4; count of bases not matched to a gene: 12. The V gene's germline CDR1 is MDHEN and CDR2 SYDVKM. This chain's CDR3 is CASSPPREAGGYNEQFF. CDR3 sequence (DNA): TGTGCCAGCAGTCCACCCCGAGAAGCGGGAGGTTACAATGAGCAGTTCTTC.

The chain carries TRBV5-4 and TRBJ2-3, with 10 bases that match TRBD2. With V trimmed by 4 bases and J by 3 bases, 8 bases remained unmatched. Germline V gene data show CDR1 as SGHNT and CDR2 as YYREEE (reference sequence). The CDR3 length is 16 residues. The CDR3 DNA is TGTGCCAGCAGCCCCGACCTAGCGGGAGTAACAGATACGCAGTATTTT. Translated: CASSPDLAGVTDTQYF.

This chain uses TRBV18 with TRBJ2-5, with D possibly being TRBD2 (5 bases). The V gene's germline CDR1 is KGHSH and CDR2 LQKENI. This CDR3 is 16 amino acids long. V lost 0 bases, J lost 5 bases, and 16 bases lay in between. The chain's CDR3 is CASSPPSASFRETQYF. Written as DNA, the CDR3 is TGTGCCAGCTCACCACCGTCGGCTAGCTTTCGGGAGACCCAGTACTTC. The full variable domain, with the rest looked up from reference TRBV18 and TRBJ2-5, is NAGVMQNPRHLVRRRGQEARLRCSPMKGHSHVYWYRQLPEEGLKFMVYLQKENIIDESGMPKERFSAEFPKEGPSILRIQQVVRGDSAAYFCASSPPSASFRETQYFGPGTRLLVL.

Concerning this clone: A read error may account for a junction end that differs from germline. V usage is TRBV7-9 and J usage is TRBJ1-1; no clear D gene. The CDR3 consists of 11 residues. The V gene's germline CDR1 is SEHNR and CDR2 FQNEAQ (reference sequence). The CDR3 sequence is CASTPDNQLLF. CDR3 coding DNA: TGTGCCAGCACGCCCGACAACCAACTTCTCTTT.

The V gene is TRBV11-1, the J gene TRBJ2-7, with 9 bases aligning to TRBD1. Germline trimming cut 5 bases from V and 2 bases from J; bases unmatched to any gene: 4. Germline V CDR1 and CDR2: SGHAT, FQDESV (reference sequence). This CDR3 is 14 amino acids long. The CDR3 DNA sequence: TGTGCCAGCAGCATCGGACAGGGGACCTACGAGCAGTACTTC. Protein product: CASSIGQGTYEQYF.

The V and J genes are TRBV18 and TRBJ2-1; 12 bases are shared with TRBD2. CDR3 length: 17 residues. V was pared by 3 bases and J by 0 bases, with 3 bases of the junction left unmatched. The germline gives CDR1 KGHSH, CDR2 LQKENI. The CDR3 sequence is CASSPTTSGGSYNEQFF. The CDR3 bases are TGTGCCAGCTCACCTACGACTAGCGGGGGCTCCTACAATGAGCAGTTCTTC.

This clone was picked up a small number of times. The CDR3 loop is CASSSGTGSYEQYF. For the CDR3, the DNA is TGTGCCAGCAGTTCCGGGACAGGGTCCTACGAGCAGTACTTC. The V and J genes are TRBV6-1 and TRBJ2-7; TRBD1 matches at 9 bases. Germline CDR1 is MNHNS and CDR2 is SASEGT. This CDR3 comprises 14 residues. Losses at the gene ends were 5 bases for V and 1 base for J; bases not matched to a gene: 3.

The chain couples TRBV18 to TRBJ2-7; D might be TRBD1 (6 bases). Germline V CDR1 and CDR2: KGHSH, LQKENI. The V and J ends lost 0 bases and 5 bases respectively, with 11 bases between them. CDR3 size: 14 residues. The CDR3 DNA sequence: TGTGCCAGCTCACCACCAAGGGACACCCACGAGCAGTACTTC. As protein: CASSPPRDTHEQYF. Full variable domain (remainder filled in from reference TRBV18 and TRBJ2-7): NAGVMQNPRHLVRRRGQEARLRCSPMKGHSHVYWYRQLPEEGLKFMVYLQKENIIDESGMPKERFSAEFPKEGPSILRIQQVVRGDSAAYFCASSPPRDTHEQYFGPGTRLTVT.

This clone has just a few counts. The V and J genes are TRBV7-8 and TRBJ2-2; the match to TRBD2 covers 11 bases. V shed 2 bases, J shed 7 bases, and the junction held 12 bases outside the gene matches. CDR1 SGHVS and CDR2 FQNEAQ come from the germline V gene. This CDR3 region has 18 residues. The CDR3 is CASSLHPGTSGIHGELFF. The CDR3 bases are TGTGCCAGCAGCTTACATCCCGGGACTAGCGGTATTCACGGGGAGCTGTTTTTT.

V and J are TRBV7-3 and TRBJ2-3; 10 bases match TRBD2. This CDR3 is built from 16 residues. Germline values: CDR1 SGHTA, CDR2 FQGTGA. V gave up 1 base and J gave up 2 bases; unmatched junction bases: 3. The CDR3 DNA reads TGTGCCAGCAGCTTAATTCTAGCGGGGGTCACAGATACGCAGTATTTT. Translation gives CASSLILAGVTDTQYF.

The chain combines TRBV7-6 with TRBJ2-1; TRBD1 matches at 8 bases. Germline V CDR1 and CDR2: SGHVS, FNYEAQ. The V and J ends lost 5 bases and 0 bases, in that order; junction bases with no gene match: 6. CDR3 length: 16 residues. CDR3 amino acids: CASSSAGGYSYNEQFF. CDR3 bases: TGTGCCAGCAGCAGCGCAGGGGGCTACTCCTACAATGAGCAGTTCTTC.

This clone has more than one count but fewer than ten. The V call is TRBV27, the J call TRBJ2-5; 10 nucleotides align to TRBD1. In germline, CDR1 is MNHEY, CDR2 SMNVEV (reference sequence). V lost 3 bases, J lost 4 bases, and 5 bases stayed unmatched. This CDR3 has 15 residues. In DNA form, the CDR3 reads TGTGCCAGCAGTTTCGGGACAGGGGCCCCAGAGACCCAGTACTTC. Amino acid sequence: CASSFGTGAPETQYF.

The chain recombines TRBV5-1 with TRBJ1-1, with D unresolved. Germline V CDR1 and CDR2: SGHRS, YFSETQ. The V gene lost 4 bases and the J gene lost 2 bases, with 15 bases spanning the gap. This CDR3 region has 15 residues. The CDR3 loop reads CASSVTQALNTEAFF. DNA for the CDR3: TGCGCCAGCAGCGTAACCCAGGCCTTAAACACTGAAGCTTTCTTT.

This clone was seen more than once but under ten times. For the CDR3, the DNA is TGCGCCAGCAGTCAATCGTTTTTCGAGTTAGGGAGTCGGAGCTATGGCTACACCTTC. Its protein is CASSQSFFELGSRSYGYTF. The rearrangement joins TRBV23-1 to TRBJ1-2; D gene unclear. TRBV23-1 is given ORF status, its function remaining uncertain. The V end was cut by 0 bases, the J end by 4 bases, with 24 bases between. The CDR3 consists of 19 residues.

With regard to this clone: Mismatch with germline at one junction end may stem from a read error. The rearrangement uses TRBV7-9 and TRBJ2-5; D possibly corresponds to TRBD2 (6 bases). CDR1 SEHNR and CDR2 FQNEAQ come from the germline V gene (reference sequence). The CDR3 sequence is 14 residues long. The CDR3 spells CSSSLNFGGETQYF. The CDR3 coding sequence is TGTTCCAGCAGCTTAAATTTCGGGGGAGAGACCCAGTACTTC.

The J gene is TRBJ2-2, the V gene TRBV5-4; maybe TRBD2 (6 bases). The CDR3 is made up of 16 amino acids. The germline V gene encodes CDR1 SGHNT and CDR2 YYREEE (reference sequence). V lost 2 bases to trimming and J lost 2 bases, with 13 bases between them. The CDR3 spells CASSLPRGTNTGELFF. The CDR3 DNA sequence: TGTGCCAGCAGCTTACCCCGGGGGACTAACACCGGGGAGCTGTTTTTT.

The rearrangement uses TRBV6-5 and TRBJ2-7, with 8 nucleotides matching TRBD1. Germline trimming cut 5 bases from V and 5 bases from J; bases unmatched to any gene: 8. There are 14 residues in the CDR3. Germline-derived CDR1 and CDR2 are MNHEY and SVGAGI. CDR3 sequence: CASSTDRVIHEQYF. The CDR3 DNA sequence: TGTGCCAGCAGTACGGACAGGGTGATCCACGAGCAGTACTTC.

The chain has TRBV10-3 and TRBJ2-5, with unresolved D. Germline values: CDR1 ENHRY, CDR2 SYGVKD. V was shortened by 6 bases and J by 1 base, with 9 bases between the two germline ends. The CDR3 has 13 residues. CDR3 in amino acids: CAIRDGFQETQYF. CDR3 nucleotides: TGTGCCATCAGAGACGGGTTCCAAGAGACCCAGTACTTC.

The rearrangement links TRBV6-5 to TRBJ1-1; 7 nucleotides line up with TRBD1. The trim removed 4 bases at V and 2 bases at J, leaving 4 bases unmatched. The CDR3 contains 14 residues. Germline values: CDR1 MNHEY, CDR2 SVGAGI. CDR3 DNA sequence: TGTGCCAGCAGTTGGGGACAGCTCAACACTGAAGCTTTCTTT. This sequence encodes CASSWGQLNTEAFF.